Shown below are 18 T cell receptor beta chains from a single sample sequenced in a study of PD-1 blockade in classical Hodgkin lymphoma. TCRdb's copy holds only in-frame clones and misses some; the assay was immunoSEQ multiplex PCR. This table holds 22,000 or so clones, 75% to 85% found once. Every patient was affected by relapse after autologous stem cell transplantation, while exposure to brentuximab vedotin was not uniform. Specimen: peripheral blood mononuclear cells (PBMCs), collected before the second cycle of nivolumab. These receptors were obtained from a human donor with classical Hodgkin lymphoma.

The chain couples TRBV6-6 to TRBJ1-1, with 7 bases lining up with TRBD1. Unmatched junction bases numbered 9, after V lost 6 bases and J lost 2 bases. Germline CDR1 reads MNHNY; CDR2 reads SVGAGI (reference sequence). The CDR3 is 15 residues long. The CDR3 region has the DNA TGTGCCAGCAGCCCACCGAGGGGGCACAACACTGAAGCTTTCTTT. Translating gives CASSPPRGHNTEAFF.

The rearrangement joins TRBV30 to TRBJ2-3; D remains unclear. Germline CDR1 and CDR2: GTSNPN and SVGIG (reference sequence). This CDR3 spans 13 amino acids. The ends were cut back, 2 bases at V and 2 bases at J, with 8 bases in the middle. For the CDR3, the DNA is TGTGCCTGGAGTCCGGCAGCCACAGATACGCAGTATTTT. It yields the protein CAWSPAATDTQYF.

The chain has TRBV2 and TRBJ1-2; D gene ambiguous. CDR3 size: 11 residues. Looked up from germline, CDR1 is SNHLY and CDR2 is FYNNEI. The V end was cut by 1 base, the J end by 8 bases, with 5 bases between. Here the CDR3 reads CASSEGLGYTF. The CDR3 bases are TGTGCCAGCAGTGAAGGGTTAGGCTACACCTTC.

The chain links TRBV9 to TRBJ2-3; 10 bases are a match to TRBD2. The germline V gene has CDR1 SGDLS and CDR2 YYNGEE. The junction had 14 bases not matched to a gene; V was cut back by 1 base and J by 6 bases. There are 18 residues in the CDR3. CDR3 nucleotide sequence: TGTGCCAGCAGCGTATATAGCGGGGGGCCACTCGGAGAGGATACGCAGTATTTT. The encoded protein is CASSVYSGGPLGEDTQYF.

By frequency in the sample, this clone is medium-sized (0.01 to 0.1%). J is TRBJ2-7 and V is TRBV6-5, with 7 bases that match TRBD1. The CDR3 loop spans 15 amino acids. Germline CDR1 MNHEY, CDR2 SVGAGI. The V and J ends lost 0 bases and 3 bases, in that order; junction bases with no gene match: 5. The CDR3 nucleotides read TGTGCCAGCAGTTACTCAGGGACAGACCTCTACGAGCAGTACTTC. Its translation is CASSYSGTDLYEQYF.

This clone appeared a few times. CDR3 sequence (DNA): TGTGCCAGCAGCTCAGGGGCGGTCCTGACTTCTGGCTACACCTTC. This translates into CASSSGAVLTSGYTF. The chain is built from TRBV7-9 and TRBJ1-2; possibly TRBD1 for D (6 bases). V was cut by 4 bases and J by 7 bases, with 19 bases left in between. The CDR3 has 15 residues. Germline V gene data show CDR1 as SEHNR and CDR2 as FQNEAQ (reference sequence).

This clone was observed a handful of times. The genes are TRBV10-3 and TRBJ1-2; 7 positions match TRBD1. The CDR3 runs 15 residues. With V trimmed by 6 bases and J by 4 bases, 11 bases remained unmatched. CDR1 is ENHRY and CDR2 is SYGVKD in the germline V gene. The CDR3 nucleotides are TGTGCCATCAGCCCGGGACAGTTCCCGCCCTATGGCTACACCTTC. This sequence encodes CAISPGQFPPYGYTF.

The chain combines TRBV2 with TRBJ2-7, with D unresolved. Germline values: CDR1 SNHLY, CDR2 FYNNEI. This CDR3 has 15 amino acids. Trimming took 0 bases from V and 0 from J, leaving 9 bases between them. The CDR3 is CASSEAGYSSYEQYF. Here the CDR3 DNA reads TGTGCCAGCAGTGAAGCTGGGTATAGCTCCTACGAGCAGTACTTC.

The CDR3, as DNA: TGTGCCAGCAGCTTGGGGCGTGACACTGAAGCTTTCTTT. Its protein product is CASSLGRDTEAFF. The V gene is TRBV5-5, the J gene TRBJ1-1; D remains ambiguous. The V end lost 0 bases, the J end lost 3 bases, and 6 bases lay between the germline ends. Germline lookup yields CDR1 SGHKS and CDR2 YYEKEE (reference sequence). CDR3 length: 13 amino acids.

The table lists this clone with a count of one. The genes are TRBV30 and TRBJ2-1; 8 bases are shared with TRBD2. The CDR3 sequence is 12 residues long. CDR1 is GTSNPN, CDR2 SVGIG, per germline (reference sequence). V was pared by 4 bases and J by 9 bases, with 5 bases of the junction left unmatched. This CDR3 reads CAWTSGWGEQFF. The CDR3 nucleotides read TGTGCCTGGACTAGCGGGTGGGGTGAGCAGTTCTTC.

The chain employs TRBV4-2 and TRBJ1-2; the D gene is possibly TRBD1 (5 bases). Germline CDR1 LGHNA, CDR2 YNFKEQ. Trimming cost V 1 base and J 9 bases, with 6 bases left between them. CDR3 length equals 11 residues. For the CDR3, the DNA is TGTGCCAGCAGCCAAGGACAGAGCTACACCTTC. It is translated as CASSQGQSYTF.

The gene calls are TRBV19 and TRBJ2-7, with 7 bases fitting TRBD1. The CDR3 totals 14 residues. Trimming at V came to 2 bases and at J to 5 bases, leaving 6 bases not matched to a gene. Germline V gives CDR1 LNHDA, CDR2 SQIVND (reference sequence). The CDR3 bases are TGTGCCAGTAGTATAAGGGGGCGACTAAACGAGCAGTACTTC. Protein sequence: CASSIRGRLNEQYF.

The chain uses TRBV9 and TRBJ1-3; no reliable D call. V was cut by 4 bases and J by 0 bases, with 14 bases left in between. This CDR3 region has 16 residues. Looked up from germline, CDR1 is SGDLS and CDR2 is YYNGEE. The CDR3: CASSSQTVPSGNTIYF. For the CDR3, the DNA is TGTGCCAGCAGCTCCCAAACAGTCCCCTCTGGAAACACCATATATTTT.

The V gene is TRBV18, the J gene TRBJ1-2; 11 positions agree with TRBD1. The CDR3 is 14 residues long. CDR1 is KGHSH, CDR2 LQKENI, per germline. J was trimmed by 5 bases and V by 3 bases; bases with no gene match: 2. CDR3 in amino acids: CASSPGQGDYGYTF. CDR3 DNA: TGTGCCAGCTCACCGGGACAGGGGGATTATGGCTACACCTTC.

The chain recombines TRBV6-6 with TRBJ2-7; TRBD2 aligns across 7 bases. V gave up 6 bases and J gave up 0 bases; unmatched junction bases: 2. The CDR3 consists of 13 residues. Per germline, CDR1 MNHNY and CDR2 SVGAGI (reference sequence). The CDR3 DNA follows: TGTGCCAGCAGGCGGGGGATCTCCTACGAGCAGTACTTC. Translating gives CASRRGISYEQYF.

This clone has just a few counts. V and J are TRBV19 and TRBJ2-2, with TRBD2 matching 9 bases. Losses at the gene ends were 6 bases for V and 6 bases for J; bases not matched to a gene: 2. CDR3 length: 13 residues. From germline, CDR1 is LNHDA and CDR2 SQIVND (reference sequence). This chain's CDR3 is CASRASGAGELFF. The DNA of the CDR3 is TGTGCCAGTAGGGCTAGCGGGGCCGGGGAGCTGTTTTTT.

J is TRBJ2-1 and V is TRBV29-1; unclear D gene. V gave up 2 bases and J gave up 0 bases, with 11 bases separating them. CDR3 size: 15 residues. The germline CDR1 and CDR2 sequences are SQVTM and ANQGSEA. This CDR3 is CSVENWSSSYNEQFF. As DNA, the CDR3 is TGCAGCGTTGAAAATTGGTCTAGCTCCTACAATGAGCAGTTCTTC.

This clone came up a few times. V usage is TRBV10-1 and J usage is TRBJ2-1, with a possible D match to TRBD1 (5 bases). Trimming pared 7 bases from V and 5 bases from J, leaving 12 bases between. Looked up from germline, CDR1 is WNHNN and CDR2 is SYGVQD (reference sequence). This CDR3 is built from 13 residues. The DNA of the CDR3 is TGCGCCAGCAACTCGAGGACAAACAATGAGCAGTTCTTC. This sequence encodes CASNSRTNNEQFF.